Each of the 19 T cell receptor beta chains below was sequenced from the same sample in a study of cytomegalovirus exposure and HLA in healthy donors. PCR primers comprised 60 Vbeta and 13 Jbeta primers. TCRdb's table, derived via immunoSEQ multiplex PCR, lists solely in-frame clones and lacks some. This sample has around 150,000 clones, with roughly 85% found just once. The sequenced material came from PBMCs. These receptor sequences come from a woman aged 45-60 years in good health and CMV-seropositive.

This chain links TRBV18 with TRBJ2-3, with D unresolved. V lost 2 bases and J 0 bases, leaving 24 bases between the germline ends. Germline lookup yields CDR1 KGHSH and CDR2 LQKENI. The CDR3 loop spans 20 amino acids. The CDR3 sequence: CASSPINGRVMVTSTDTQYF. CDR3 in DNA: TGTGCCAGCTCACCAATAAACGGTCGGGTTATGGTTACTAGCACAGATACGCAGTATTTT. The full variable domain, completed using reference TRBV18 and TRBJ2-3, is NAGVMQNPRHLVRRRGQEARLRCSPMKGHSHVYWYRQLPEEGLKFMVYLQKENIIDESGMPKERFSAEFPKEGPSILRIQQVVRGDSAAYFCASSPINGRVMVTSTDTQYFGPGTRLTVL.

The CDR3 DNA reads as TGTGCCAGCAGCTTAGACAGGGGGCTGGCCTATGGCTACACCTTC. Protein product: CASSLDRGLAYGYTF. The gene calls are TRBV7-8 and TRBJ1-2; 9 nucleotides agree with TRBD1. Unmatched junction bases numbered 4, after V lost 1 base and J lost 4 bases. The CDR3 is 15 residues long. Germline V gives CDR1 SGHVS, CDR2 FQNEAQ.

J is TRBJ2-5 and V is TRBV28; 11 bases are a match to TRBD2. V dropped 5 bases and J dropped 5; count of bases not matched to a gene: 4. Germline lookup yields CDR1 MDHEN and CDR2 SYDVKM. The CDR3 covers 14 residues. CDR3 protein: CASSTSGGEETQYF. DNA for the CDR3: TGTGCCAGCAGTACTAGCGGGGGAGAGGAGACCCAGTACTTC. Full variable domain (outside the CDR3, taken from reference TRBV28 and TRBJ2-5): DVKVTQSSRYLVKRTGEKVFLECVQDMDHENMFWYRQDPGLGLRLIYFSYDVKMKEKGDIPEGYSVSREKKERFSLILESASTNQTSMYLCASSTSGGEETQYFGPGTRLLVL.

This clone was seen only once. The chain employs TRBV25-1 and TRBJ2-5; a possible D gene is TRBD2 (7 bases). Looked up from germline, CDR1 is MGHDK and CDR2 is SYGVNS. The CDR3 contains 15 residues. V lost 4 bases and J lost 1, with 13 bases in between. Here the CDR3 reads CASSAWEGGQETQYF. The CDR3 nucleotides read TGTGCCAGCAGTGCGTGGGAGGGGGGCCAAGAGACCCAGTACTTC.

The rearrangement uses TRBV28 and TRBJ1-4; 10 bases map to TRBD1. Germline assignment: CDR1 MDHEN and CDR2 SYDVKM. Trimming cost V 2 bases and J 8 bases; bases outside gene matches: 8. CDR3 size: 16 residues. The CDR3 sequence is CASSLAVGQGREKLFF. In DNA, the CDR3 is TGTGCCAGCAGTTTAGCCGTGGGACAGGGGAGGGAAAAACTGTTTTTT.

The rearrangement links TRBV5-4 to TRBJ2-1, with 14 bases matching TRBD2. The V gene's germline CDR1 is SGHNT and CDR2 YYREEE (reference sequence). This CDR3 comprises 14 residues. The junction had 14 bases not matched to a gene; V was cut back by 9 bases and J by 15 bases. The CDR3 sequence: CATKPGLAGEYLFF. The CDR3 nucleotides are TGTGCCACCAAACCGGGACTAGCGGGAGAGTACCTGTTCTTC.

This sequence joins TRBV2 and TRBJ2-5; possibly TRBD2 for D (6 bases). Germline V CDR1 and CDR2: SNHLY, FYNNEI. CDR3 length equals 13 residues. The ends were cut back, 5 bases at V and 8 bases at J, with 15 bases in the middle. CDR3 in amino acids: CASSPEGRLTQYF. The CDR3, as DNA: TGTGCCAGCAGTCCAGAGGGGAGGTTAACCCAGTACTTC.

The V call is TRBV7-8, the J call TRBJ1-1, with TRBD1 matching over 9 bases. The germline gives CDR1 SGHVS, CDR2 FQNEAQ. This CDR3 has 15 amino acids. V shed 8 bases and J 9 bases; nucleotides not matched to a gene: 16. CDR3 DNA sequence: TGTGCCAGCGTCAGACCGGGACAGGGTTTGGGAAAAGCTTTCTTT. Translating it yields CASVRPGQGLGKAFF.

The rearrangement links TRBV10-3 to TRBJ1-2; 11 bases are shared with TRBD1. CDR1 and CDR2 (germline): ENHRY, SYGVKD. This CDR3 is built from 17 residues. V shed 3 bases, J shed 6 bases, and the junction held 12 bases outside the gene matches. CDR3 in amino acids: CAISDNPGTGGKDGYTF. The CDR3 DNA reads as TGTGCCATCAGTGACAATCCCGGGACAGGGGGTAAGGATGGCTACACCTTC.

This rearrangement joins TRBV7-2 to TRBJ2-7; possibly TRBD1 for D (6 bases). The CDR3 totals 14 residues. CDR1 is SGHTA and CDR2 is FQGNSA in the germline V gene. V was pared by 0 bases and J by 2 bases, with 8 bases between. Here the CDR3 reads CASSLAAGAYEQYF. CDR3 nucleotides: TGTGCCAGCAGCTTAGCGGCAGGGGCCTACGAGCAGTACTTC.

The gene calls are TRBV7-9 and TRBJ1-6, with TRBD1 as a possible D gene (6 bases). The CDR3 runs to 13 residues. Trimming cost V 6 bases and J 9 bases, with 12 bases left between them. Germline CDR1 reads SEHNR; CDR2 reads FQNEAQ (reference sequence). The CDR3 DNA follows: TGTGCCAGCAGTCAAACAGGGTCTTCACCCCTCCACTTT. This translates into CASSQTGSSPLHF.

V is TRBV18 and J is TRBJ1-1, with D hard to call. CDR3 length: 14 residues. Germline V gives CDR1 KGHSH, CDR2 LQKENI. The V end lost 4 bases, the J end lost 1 base, and 10 bases lay between the germline ends. The CDR3 bases are TGTGCCAGCTCACGAGGGTCGGCGAACACTGAAGCTTTCTTT. This codes for CASSRGSANTEAFF.

This clone was seen a handful of times. This chain links TRBV5-6 with TRBJ1-5, with D perhaps matching TRBD1 (6 bases). The CDR3 covers 15 residues. The V gene lost 3 bases and the J gene lost 2 bases, with 12 bases spanning the gap. Germline V CDR1 and CDR2: SGHDT, YYEEEE. The DNA for the CDR3 is TGTGCCAGCAGCTGGGGGGGCGCGGGCAATCAGCCCCAGCATTTT. This encodes CASSWGGAGNQPQHF. The complete variable domain, with remaining parts taken from reference TRBV5-6 and TRBJ1-5, reads DAGVTQSPTHLIKTRGQQVTLRCSPKSGHDTVSWYQQALGQGPQFIFQYYEEEERQRGNFPDRFSGHQFPNYSSELNVNALLLGDSALYLCASSWGGAGNQPQHFGDGTRLSIL.

The V call is TRBV7-2, the J call TRBJ2-5; weak D call: TRBD1 (5 bases). The germline CDR1 and CDR2 sequences are SGHTA and FQGNSA. The CDR3 sequence is 14 residues long. The V gene lost 2 bases and the J gene lost 2 bases, with 9 bases spanning the gap. For the CDR3, the DNA is TGTGCCAGCAGCTTACTAGGGGTTCAAGAGACCCAGTACTTC. This sequence encodes CASSLLGVQETQYF.

The genes are TRBV30 and TRBJ1-4; D may be TRBD1 (5 bases). Germline V lookup: CDR1 GTSNPN, CDR2 SVGIG (reference sequence). The CDR3 has 14 amino acids. V was clipped by 3 bases and J by 4 bases, with 12 bases between them. The CDR3 region has the DNA TGTGCCTGGAGCGCTCAGGGCCTTAATGAAAAACTGTTTTTT. It codes for CAWSAQGLNEKLFF.

The V and J genes are TRBV19 and TRBJ2-7, with 13 positions matching TRBD2. The CDR3 is made up of 15 amino acids. The trim removed 8 bases at V and 4 bases at J, leaving 8 bases unmatched. Germline CDR1 is LNHDA and CDR2 is SQIVND (reference sequence). CDR3 coding DNA: TGTGCCAGTTCAAGGACTAGCGGGAGCAGGTACGAGCAGTACTTC. This codes for CASSRTSGSRYEQYF.

DNA for the CDR3: TGTGCCAGCAGCTTATCAGGGAAGAATGGCTACACCTTC. Encoded protein: CASSLSGKNGYTF. The rearrangement joins TRBV7-9 to TRBJ1-2; possibly TRBD1 for D (5 bases). CDR1 and CDR2 (germline): SEHNR, FQNEAQ (reference sequence). This CDR3 contains 13 residues. Trimming removed 2 bases from V and 6 bases from J, with 10 bases in between.

The J gene is TRBJ1-1, the V gene TRBV6-5; 7 bases are a match to TRBD1. Germline CDR1 and CDR2: MNHEY and SVGAGI. With 6 bases clipped from V and 0 bases from J, the junction kept 7 bases outside the gene matches. The CDR3 contains 15 residues. CDR3 bases: TGTGCCAGCAGCCGGGGACAGCCCATGAACACTGAAGCTTTCTTT. It yields the protein CASSRGQPMNTEAFF.

In this sample, this clone turned up once. This chain links TRBV30 with TRBJ1-2; D may be TRBD1 (6 bases). Germline CDR1 reads GTSNPN; CDR2 reads SVGIG (reference sequence). The CDR3 totals 16 residues. V was shortened by 2 bases and J by 4 bases, with 20 bases between the two germline ends. The CDR3 DNA reads as TGTGCCTGGAGTAGATCAATAATCAGGGGTGGCTATGGCTACACCTTC. This gives the protein CAWSRSIIRGGYGYTF. Full variable domain (remainder filled in from reference TRBV30 and TRBJ1-2): SQTIHQWPATLVQPVGSPLSLECTVEGTSNPNLYWYRQAAGRGLQLLFYSVGIGQISSEVPQNLSASRPQDRQFILSSKKLLLSDSGFYLCAWSRSIIRGGYGYTFGSGTRLTVV.